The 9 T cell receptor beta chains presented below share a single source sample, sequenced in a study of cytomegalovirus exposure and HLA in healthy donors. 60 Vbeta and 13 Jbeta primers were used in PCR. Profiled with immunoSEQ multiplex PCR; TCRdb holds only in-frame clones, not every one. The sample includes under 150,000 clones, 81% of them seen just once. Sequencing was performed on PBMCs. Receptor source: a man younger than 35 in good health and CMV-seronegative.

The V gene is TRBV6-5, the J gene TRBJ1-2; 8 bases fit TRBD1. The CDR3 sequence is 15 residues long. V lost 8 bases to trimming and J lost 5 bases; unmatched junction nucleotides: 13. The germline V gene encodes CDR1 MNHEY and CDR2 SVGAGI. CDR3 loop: CASGLTGQANYGYTF. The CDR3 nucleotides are TGTGCCAGCGGGTTAACGGGACAGGCAAATTATGGCTACACCTTC.

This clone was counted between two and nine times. CDR3 loop: CASSWQMGQGRGQFF. The CDR3 DNA sequence: TGTGCCAGCAGCTGGCAAATGGGACAGGGCCGAGGGCAGTTCTTC. This rearrangement joins TRBV6-5 to TRBJ2-1; TRBD1 matches at 9 bases. Losses at the gene ends were 6 bases for V and 12 bases for J; bases not matched to a gene: 15. CDR1 MNHEY and CDR2 SVGAGI come from the germline V gene. The CDR3 consists of 15 residues.

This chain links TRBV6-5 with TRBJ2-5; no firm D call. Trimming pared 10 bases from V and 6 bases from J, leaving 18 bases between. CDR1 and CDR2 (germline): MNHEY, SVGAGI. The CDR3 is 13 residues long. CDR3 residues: CATLPRSLKTQYF. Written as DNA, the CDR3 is TGTGCCACTCTGCCCCGGTCCCTGAAGACCCAGTACTTC.

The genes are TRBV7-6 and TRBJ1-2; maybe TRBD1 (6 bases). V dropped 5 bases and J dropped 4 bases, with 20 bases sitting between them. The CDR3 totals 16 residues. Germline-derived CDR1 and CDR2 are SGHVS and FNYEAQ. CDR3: CASSHTGNLGTYGYTF. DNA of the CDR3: TGTGCCAGCAGCCATACAGGGAACCTTGGTACCTATGGCTACACCTTC.

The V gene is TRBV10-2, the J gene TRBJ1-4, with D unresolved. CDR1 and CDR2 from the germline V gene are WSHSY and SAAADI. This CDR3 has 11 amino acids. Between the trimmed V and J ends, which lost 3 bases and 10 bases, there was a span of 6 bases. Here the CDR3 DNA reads TGCGCCAGCAGTGATTCCGTAAAACTGTTTTTT. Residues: CASSDSVKLFF.

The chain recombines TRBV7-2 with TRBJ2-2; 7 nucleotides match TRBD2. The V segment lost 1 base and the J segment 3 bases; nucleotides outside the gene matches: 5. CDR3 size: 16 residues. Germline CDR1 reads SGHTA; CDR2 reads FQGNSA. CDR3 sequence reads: CASSLGGGKYTGELFF. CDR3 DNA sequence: TGTGCCAGCAGCTTAGGGGGGGGAAAATACACCGGGGAGCTGTTTTTT.

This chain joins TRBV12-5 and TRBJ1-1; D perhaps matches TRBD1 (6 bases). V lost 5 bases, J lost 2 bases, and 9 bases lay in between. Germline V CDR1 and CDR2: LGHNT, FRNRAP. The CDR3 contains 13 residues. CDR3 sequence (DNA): TGTGCTAGTGGTCGGACAGAAAACACTGAAGCTTTCTTT. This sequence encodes CASGRTENTEAFF. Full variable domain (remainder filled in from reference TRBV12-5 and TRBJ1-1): DARVTQTPRHKVTEMGQEVTMRCQPILGHNTVFWYRQTMMQGLELLAYFRNRAPLDDSGMPKDRFSAEMPDATLATLKIQPSEPRDSAVYFCASGRTENTEAFFGQGTRLTVV.

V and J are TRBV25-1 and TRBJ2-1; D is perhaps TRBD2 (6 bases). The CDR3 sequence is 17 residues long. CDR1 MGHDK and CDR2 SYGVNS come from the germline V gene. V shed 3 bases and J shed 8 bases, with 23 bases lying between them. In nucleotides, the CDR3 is TGTGCCAGCAGTGAGGTGTGGGGTAGGACGAGGGAGGATGAGCAGTTCTTC. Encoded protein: CASSEVWGRTREDEQFF.

Here the CDR3 reads CASSPQGTPQPQHF. CDR3 in DNA: TGTGCCAGCAGCCCACAAGGGACACCTCAGCCCCAGCATTTT. This chain uses TRBV9 with TRBJ1-5, with D possibly being TRBD1 (6 bases). The germline V gene encodes CDR1 SGDLS and CDR2 YYNGEE. The length of the CDR3 is 14 residues. V was trimmed by 4 bases and J by 6 bases, leaving 14 bases between them.